This T cell receptor beta chain was documented in a study of OX40 agonist ivuxolimab in advanced cancers. About the research overall: Averaging roughly 60 years in age, with a range of about 23 to 80, the cohort was 65% to 85% male. Study-level points and caveats: Both blood CD4+ and CD8+ T cells showed clonal growth by week 6 at 0.1 to 3.0 mg/kg.

Produced via immunoSEQ multiplex PCR; TCRdb's table is partial and in-frame only. The table lists 70,000 or so clones, less than 90% of them singletons. Germline assignment: CDR1 WSHSY and CDR2 SAAADI. The CDR3 contains 15 residues. V dropped 4 bases and J dropped 10; count of bases not matched to a gene: 6. This clone was found a few times. Its antigen remains unknown. Baseline was the first blood sampling point, followed by cycle 4 day 1 and cycle 7 day 1. The receptor's source is an adult with an advanced solid tumor such as melanoma, head and neck, liver or kidney cancer. This chain links TRBV10-2 with TRBJ2-1; 14 nucleotides agree with TRBD2. Sequenced here: CD4+ or CD8+ T cells sorted from blood, sampled in a trial of the OX40 agonist ivuxolimab. CDR3: CASSVGLAGVEEQFF. The DNA for the CDR3 is TGCGCCAGCAGTGTGGGACTAGCGGGAGTGGAGGAGCAGTTCTTC.